This T cell receptor beta chain originates from a study of T-cell reconstitution after alpha-beta-depleted transplantation in children. Preparing the TCRbeta library involved the use of unique molecular identifiers. Using its own MiXCR run on the PCR reads, TCRdb lists one record per CDR3 protein. The sample yields hundreds of thousands of distinct CDR3 sequences, approximately 32% seen once. This CDR3 contains 15 residues. Germline assignment: CDR1 SGHVS and CDR2 FQNEAQ. Trimming cost V 5 bases and J 4 bases, with 15 bases left between them. The origin of this receptor is a human donor who donated a stem cell graft to a child with aplastic anemia. The rearrangement links TRBV7-8 to TRBJ1-5, with D unresolved. The specimen was PBMCs from the stem cell graft donor, collected from the stem cell graft. The CDR3, as DNA: TGTGCCAGCAGCCTTTATGTGGGAGAAAATCAGCCCCAGCATTTT. Translating it yields CASSLYVGENQPQHF.